The entry that follows covers one TCR beta chain sequence. What it binds is not known. This sample stems from a study of T-cell memory formation after mild COVID-19. The study, taken as a whole, reports: Pre-infection memory showed some responding clones, and this suggested that cross-reactive memory joined.

TCRdb fed the 5' RACE reads into MiXCR, producing one record per CDR3 protein. The data contain under 350,000 distinct CDR3 sequences, around 16% of them seen just once; the ten biggest clones take up about a fifth. This clonotype was sampled from a man aged 18 to 29 who had mild COVID-19 (a few samples of this study predate the infection). Cell type and time point are not known. The sequenced material came from PBMCs or a T cell subset sorted from them (not recorded which).

The CDR3 is CASSQRSGAQSEKLFF. Written as DNA, the CDR3 is TGCGCCAGCAGCCAGCGCTCGGGGGCGCAAAGTGAAAAACTGTTTTTT. The rearrangement uses TRBV4-1 and TRBJ1-4, with a possible D match to TRBD1 (6 bases). V was clipped by 3 bases and J by 7 bases, with 18 bases between them. Germline CDR1 reads MGHRA; CDR2 reads YSYEKL. This CDR3 contains 16 residues.